Listed below are T cell receptor beta chains from one sample, sequenced in a study of radiation and T cells in renal cell carcinoma. Assay: immunoSEQ multiplex PCR; the TCRdb copy retains only in-frame clones and omits some. In the table there are tens of thousands of clones, about 79% of which are singletons. Sequencing was performed on blood, taken from a patient whose treatment included radiotherapy and nephrectomy. The receptors originated from a man aged 60 to 69 with renal cell carcinoma. Each CDR3 is given with its conserved first and last residue. Each record gives: clone size, V gene, J gene, D gene, CDR3 protein, CDR3 DNA. The D gene is left open where the match is weak. Clone size is shown for a subset of rows, as once, few, many or a class of expanded clone.

abundance: .; v_gene: TRBV2; j_gene: TRBJ1-1; d_gene: .; CDR3aa: CATSGVGTPYTEAFF; CDR3nt: TGTGCCACCTCAGGGGTCGGGACACCCTACACTGAAGCTTTCTTT
abundance: few; v_gene: TRBV6-1; j_gene: TRBJ2-7; d_gene: .; CDR3aa: CATSQGHEQYF; CDR3nt: TGTGCCACCTCACAGGGTCACGAGCAGTACTTC
abundance: .; v_gene: TRBV25-1; j_gene: TRBJ2-7; d_gene: TRBD2; CDR3aa: CASSGGGRGLVYEQYF; CDR3nt: TGTGCCAGCAGTGGGGGGGGACGGGGCCTGGTCTACGAGCAGTACTTC
abundance: .; v_gene: TRBV29-1; j_gene: TRBJ2-5; d_gene: .; CDR3aa: CSVDSSEQETQYF; CDR3nt: TGCAGCGTTGATTCGTCCGAGCAAGAGACCCAGTACTTC
abundance: few; v_gene: TRBV19; j_gene: TRBJ2-1; d_gene: TRBD2; CDR3aa: CASSSSGRAGYNEQFF; CDR3nt: TGTGCCAGTAGTAGTAGCGGGAGGGCCGGGTACAATGAGCAGTTCTTC
abundance: .; v_gene: TRBV27; j_gene: TRBJ2-7; d_gene: TRBD1; CDR3aa: CASSPGGFGEQYF; CDR3nt: TGTGCCAGCAGCCCAGGGGGCTTCGGCGAGCAGTACTTC
abundance: .; v_gene: TRBV2; j_gene: TRBJ1-2; d_gene: TRBD1; CDR3aa: CASSPQGGNYGYTF; CDR3nt: TGTGCCAGCAGCCCACAGGGGGGGAACTATGGCTACACCTTC
abundance: .; v_gene: TRBV28; j_gene: TRBJ2-7; d_gene: TRBD1; CDR3aa: CASIDRGGSYEQYF; CDR3nt: TGTGCCAGCATTGACAGGGGTGGGAGCTACGAGCAGTACTTC
abundance: once; v_gene: TRBV28; j_gene: TRBJ2-7; d_gene: .; CDR3aa: CASSFPLSYEQYF; CDR3nt: TGTGCCAGCAGTTTCCCCTTATCCTACGAGCAGTACTTC
abundance: .; v_gene: TRBV28; j_gene: TRBJ2-2; d_gene: .; CDR3aa: CASSPGLYTGELFF; CDR3nt: TGTGCCAGCAGCCCCGGACTTTACACCGGGGAGCTGTTTTTT
abundance: few; v_gene: TRBV6-1; j_gene: TRBJ1-5; d_gene: TRBD1; CDR3aa: CASSELRGLSNQPQHF; CDR3nt: TGTGCCAGCAGTGAATTGAGGGGGCTAAGCAATCAGCCCCAGCATTTT